A single sample is the source of the 29 T cell receptor beta chains below, sequenced in a study of blood T cell repertoires in COVID-19. Clones were sequenced by immunoSEQ multiplex PCR, and TCRdb holds only the in-frame ones, with some missing. This sample has 200,000 to 250,000 clones, with 92% found just once. What was sequenced was peripheral blood. These receptors all come from a man aged 30 to 39 with acute or convalescent COVID-19.

The chain carries TRBV27 and TRBJ2-5; 10 bases fit TRBD2. The CDR3 spans 17 residues. CDR1 is MNHEY and CDR2 is SMNVEV in the germline V gene (reference sequence). The trim removed 5 bases at V and 4 bases at J, leaving 13 bases unmatched. This chain's CDR3 is CASSGNRLAGVRETQYF. CDR3 DNA: TGTGCCAGCAGTGGAAATCGACTAGCGGGTGTGAGAGAGACCCAGTACTTC.

The chain recombines TRBV18 with TRBJ2-5; TRBD1 agrees at 7 bases. J was trimmed by 1 base and V by 2 bases; bases with no gene match: 1. Germline assignment: CDR1 KGHSH and CDR2 LQKENI. The CDR3 covers 14 residues. This CDR3 is CASSPGTVQETQYF. The CDR3 nucleotides read TGTGCCAGCTCACCAGGGACAGTCCAAGAGACCCAGTACTTC.

This chain joins TRBV30 and TRBJ2-1, with 9 bases lining up with TRBD2. CDR1 is GTSNPN, CDR2 SVGIG, per germline (reference sequence). V gave up 2 bases and J gave up 7 bases; unmatched junction bases: 15. CDR3 size: 17 residues. The CDR3 coding sequence is TGTGCCTGGAGTACCCTCCGGGGACTAGCCTGGCCAAATGAGCAGTTCTTC. Encoded protein: CAWSTLRGLAWPNEQFF. Combining the CDR3 with reference TRBV30 and TRBJ2-1 gives the whole variable domain SQTIHQWPATLVQPVGSPLSLECTVEGTSNPNLYWYRQAAGRGLQLLFYSVGIGQISSEVPQNLSASRPQDRQFILSSKKLLLSDSGFYLCAWSTLRGLAWPNEQFFGPGTRLTVL.

This clone has only one observation. The genes are TRBV4-1 and TRBJ2-6; D unresolved. The CDR3 extends over 19 amino acids. The germline V gene encodes CDR1 MGHRA and CDR2 YSYEKL. V lost 0 bases and J lost 0, with 15 bases in between. The CDR3 DNA reads as TGCGCCAGCAGCCAAGATAGGAGCAGTGGGTCCTCTGGGGCCAACGTCCTGACTTTC. This codes for CASSQDRSSGSSGANVLTF.

The rearrangement links TRBV28 to TRBJ1-5; 7 bases line up with TRBD1. Trimming removed 6 bases from V and 4 bases from J; junction bases left unmatched: 6. Germline loops: CDR1 MDHEN, CDR2 SYDVKM. There are 14 residues in the CDR3. The CDR3 coding sequence is TGTGCCAGCAGGCAGGGACAGCTTAATCAGCCCCAGCATTTT. This gives the protein CASRQGQLNQPQHF.

The chain joins TRBV9 to TRBJ2-3, with 12 bases that match TRBD2. This CDR3 is built from 17 residues. Germline CDR1 reads SGDLS; CDR2 reads YYNGEE. V gave up 2 bases and J gave up 5 bases; unmatched junction bases: 9. CDR3 residues: CASSVRPSGGARDTQYF. CDR3 in DNA: TGTGCCAGCAGCGTCCGTCCTAGCGGGGGGGCTAGAGATACGCAGTATTTT.

The V and J genes are TRBV5-8 and TRBJ1-1, with a possible D match to TRBD1 (5 bases). The germline V and J ends were trimmed by 1 base and 3 bases, with 10 bases remaining between them. The germline V gene has CDR1 SGHTS and CDR2 YDEGEE. This CDR3 region has 14 residues. CDR3 in amino acids: CASSLWVGDTEAFF. In DNA, the CDR3 is TGTGCCAGCAGCTTGTGGGTAGGGGACACTGAAGCTTTCTTT.

This rearrangement joins TRBV5-1 to TRBJ2-3; 7 bases are shared with TRBD2. The germline gives CDR1 SGHRS, CDR2 YFSETQ. V dropped 0 bases and J dropped 0; count of bases not matched to a gene: 1. The CDR3 length is 15 residues. The CDR3 coding sequence is TGCGCCAGCAGCTTGGAACTAGCGAGCACAGATACGCAGTATTTT. It is translated as CASSLELASTDTQYF.

The V call is TRBV3-1 (or the pseudogene TRBV3-2), the J call TRBJ2-1; 11 bases are shared with TRBD2. The V gene end was trimmed by 5 bases and the J gene end by 5 bases; junction bases not matched to a gene: 8. Germline-derived CDR1 and CDR2 are LGHDT and YNNKEL (reference sequence). The CDR3 is 16 residues long. In nucleotides, the CDR3 is TGTGCCAGCAGCGCCTGGGGACTAGCGGAGAACAATGAGCAGTTCTTC. It specifies CASSAWGLAENNEQFF.

The chain has TRBV28 and TRBJ2-3; D gene ambiguous. Germline values: CDR1 MDHEN, CDR2 SYDVKM. The CDR3 is made up of 12 amino acids. V lost 7 bases, J lost 10 bases, and 15 bases lay in between. The DNA for the CDR3 is TGTGCCAGCAATGGCCTCCCATATCCGCAGTATTTT. Translated: CASNGLPYPQYF.

The chain couples TRBV3-1 (or the pseudogene TRBV3-2) to TRBJ1-1, with 7 bases fitting TRBD1. This CDR3 is 12 amino acids long. Germline values: CDR1 LGHDT, CDR2 YNNKEL (reference sequence). Unmatched junction bases numbered 1, after V lost 2 bases and J lost 7 bases. The CDR3 spells CASSQTGDEAFF. The CDR3 nucleotides are TGTGCCAGCAGCCAAACAGGGGATGAAGCTTTCTTT.

The chain has TRBV24-1 and TRBJ2-5, with 10 bases fitting TRBD2. With V trimmed by 3 bases and J by 4 bases, 7 bases remained unmatched. The CDR3 is 16 residues long. The germline gives CDR1 KGHDR, CDR2 SFDVKD. DNA of the CDR3: TGTGCCACCAGTGATAAGCTAGCGGGAGTAGGAGAGACCCAGTACTTC. This encodes CATSDKLAGVGETQYF.

In this sample, this clone turned up once. This rearrangement joins TRBV24-1 to TRBJ2-7; TRBD1 matches 7 bases. Germline assignment: CDR1 KGHDR and CDR2 SFDVKD. The CDR3 length is 10 residues. Trimming took 9 bases from V and 12 from J; bases not matched to a gene: 7. The CDR3 bases are TGTGCCACCTCACGACAGGGCCCGTACTTC. Protein: CATSRQGPYF.

J is TRBJ1-1 and V is TRBV28, with D possibly matching TRBD1 (5 bases). The germline V gene encodes CDR1 MDHEN and CDR2 SYDVKM. CDR3 length: 12 amino acids. The V and J ends lost 7 bases and 5 bases respectively, with 11 bases between them. CDR3 DNA: TGTGCCAGCAACATCAGGGAAACTGAAGCTTTCTTT. This codes for CASNIRETEAFF.

The V call is TRBV5-8, the J call TRBJ2-7; possible D gene TRBD1, 5 bases. Germline CDR1 is SGHTS and CDR2 is YDEGEE. The CDR3 extends over 12 amino acids. Deletions cut 4 bases from V and 2 bases from J, with 7 bases between. The CDR3 region has the DNA TGTGCCAGCAGCAGGGGTCCCTACGAGCAGTACTTC. This sequence encodes CASSRGPYEQYF.

About this clone itself: Within the sample, other DNA sequences also encode this same CDR3. This chain uses TRBV28 with TRBJ1-5; D is perhaps TRBD1 (6 bases). The germline V and J ends were trimmed by 3 bases and 4 bases, with 13 bases remaining between them. CDR3 length equals 15 residues. Germline values: CDR1 MDHEN, CDR2 SYDVKM. The DNA for the CDR3 is TGTGCCAGCAGTTTCCGGGGAGGGGGTAATCAGCCCCAGCATTTT. It specifies CASSFRGGGNQPQHF.

This chain uses TRBV6-5 with TRBJ2-5, with 10 positions matching TRBD2. J gave up 2 bases and V 6 bases, and 0 bases lay outside the gene matches. The CDR3 runs to 13 residues. Germline loops: CDR1 MNHEY, CDR2 SVGAGI. CDR3 protein: CASRLAGQETQYF. The CDR3 DNA reads TGTGCCAGCAGACTAGCGGGACAAGAGACCCAGTACTTC.

This clone was counted a single time. The rearrangement joins TRBV2 to TRBJ2-1, with 7 bases lining up with TRBD1. The CDR3 is 14 residues long. Trimming cost V 1 base and J 8 bases; bases outside gene matches: 5. Germline loops: CDR1 SNHLY, CDR2 FYNNEI. The CDR3 sequence is CASSEEQGFDEQFF. The CDR3 DNA sequence: TGTGCCAGCAGTGAAGAACAGGGGTTCGATGAGCAGTTCTTC.

This rearrangement joins TRBV7-9 to TRBJ1-1; 8 positions match TRBD1. The germline CDR1 and CDR2 sequences are SEHNR and FQNEAQ (reference sequence). The CDR3 has 13 residues. The V and J ends lost 5 bases and 8 bases, in that order; junction bases with no gene match: 7. CDR3 residues: CASSQDRVGEAFF. CDR3 in DNA: TGTGCCAGCAGCCAGGACAGGGTAGGGGAAGCTTTCTTT.

The rearrangement uses TRBV6-5 and TRBJ1-1; 7 nucleotides align to TRBD1. The CDR3 spans 14 residues. Germline CDR1 is MNHEY and CDR2 is SVGAGI. V dropped 6 bases and J dropped 6; count of bases not matched to a gene: 10. In DNA form, the CDR3 reads TGTGCCAGCAGCCGAGGGGGCGCTTCAGCTGAAGCTTTCTTT. Protein: CASSRGGASAEAFF.

The chain couples TRBV5-6 to TRBJ1-5; no clear D gene. The CDR3 is 17 amino acids. V was trimmed by 0 bases and J by 2 bases, leaving 15 bases between them. The germline CDR1 and CDR2 sequences are SGHDT and YYEEEE. DNA for the CDR3: TGTGCCAGCAGCTTGGGCGGGCCCTTCAGAGGCAATCAGCCCCAGCATTTT. Protein: CASSLGGPFRGNQPQHF.

This chain connects TRBV12-3 or TRBV12-4 to TRBJ1-6, with D possibly TRBD1 on 6 matching bases. V shed 4 bases and J shed 10 bases, with 11 bases lying between them. This CDR3 has 13 residues. CDR3 sequence: CASSSDRLSPLHF. For the CDR3, the DNA is TGTGCCAGCAGTTCGGACAGATTATCACCCCTCCACTTT.

The chain recombines TRBV28 with TRBJ1-1, with D perhaps matching TRBD1 (6 bases). This CDR3 region has 14 residues. Germline V gene data show CDR1 as MDHEN and CDR2 as SYDVKM. Trimming pared 5 bases from V and 4 bases from J, leaving 14 bases between. The CDR3 DNA is TGTGCCAGCAGTGTTACAGGGACGATCACTGAAGCTTTCTTT. Translating it yields CASSVTGTITEAFF.

The chain is built from TRBV27 and TRBJ1-1, with a possible D match to TRBD1 (5 bases). Deletions cut 2 bases from V and 2 bases from J, with 12 bases between. Germline assignment: CDR1 MNHEY and CDR2 SMNVEV (reference sequence). The CDR3 totals 15 residues. CDR3 in DNA: TGTGCCAGCAGTTTAACAGGAGGGCTAAACACTGAAGCTTTCTTT. Translation: CASSLTGGLNTEAFF.

The genes are TRBV7-2 and TRBJ1-5, with D possibly TRBD1 on 5 matching bases. Looked up from germline, CDR1 is SGHTA and CDR2 is FQGNSA. Trimming took off 0 bases at V and 5 bases at J, with 11 bases between the two ends. The CDR3 contains 15 residues. The CDR3 protein is CASSLARGIHQPQHF. The CDR3 nucleotides read TGTGCCAGCAGCTTAGCGCGGGGGATCCATCAGCCCCAGCATTTT.

The CDR3 sequence is CASSLESDSTPGNTIYF. The DNA for the CDR3 is TGTGCCAGCAGCTTAGAAAGCGACAGCACCCCGGGAAACACCATATATTTT. The chain uses TRBV13 and TRBJ1-3; a possible D gene is TRBD1 (5 bases). The V gene's germline CDR1 is PRHDT and CDR2 FYEKMQ (reference sequence). The CDR3 is 17 residues long. Trimming shortened V by 1 base and J by 4 bases, and 17 bases separated the two germline ends.

This clone appeared once. Germline is not matched at one junction end, which may reflect a read error. The chain joins TRBV29-1 to TRBJ2-3; 7 nucleotides agree with TRBD2. CDR1 and CDR2 from the germline V gene are SQVTM and ANQGSEA. The CDR3 spans 13 residues. CDR3 coding DNA: TGCAGCGTAGAAGCGGGACTTTCAGATACGCAGTATTTT. Its translation is CSVEAGLSDTQYF.

The CDR3 DNA follows: TGTGCCAGCAGTCCAAGCGGGAGAGATGAGACCCAGTACTTC. Protein product: CASSPSGRDETQYF. V gene TRBV28 combines with J gene TRBJ2-5, with TRBD2 matching over 8 bases. Germline trimming cut 5 bases from V and 5 bases from J; bases unmatched to any gene: 7. CDR3 length: 14 amino acids. Germline-derived CDR1 and CDR2 are MDHEN and SYDVKM. Full variable domain (outside the CDR3, taken from reference TRBV28 and TRBJ2-5): DVKVTQSSRYLVKRTGEKVFLECVQDMDHENMFWYRQDPGLGLRLIYFSYDVKMKEKGDIPEGYSVSREKKERFSLILESASTNQTSMYLCASSPSGRDETQYFGPGTRLLVL.

V usage is TRBV6-5 and J usage is TRBJ2-2; D is uncertain. Germline V gene data show CDR1 as MNHEY and CDR2 as SVGAGI. V lost 6 bases, J lost 7 bases, and 6 bases lay in between. The CDR3 contains 11 residues. CDR3 region: CASRADGELFF. The CDR3 DNA reads TGTGCCAGCAGGGCGGACGGGGAGCTGTTTTTT.